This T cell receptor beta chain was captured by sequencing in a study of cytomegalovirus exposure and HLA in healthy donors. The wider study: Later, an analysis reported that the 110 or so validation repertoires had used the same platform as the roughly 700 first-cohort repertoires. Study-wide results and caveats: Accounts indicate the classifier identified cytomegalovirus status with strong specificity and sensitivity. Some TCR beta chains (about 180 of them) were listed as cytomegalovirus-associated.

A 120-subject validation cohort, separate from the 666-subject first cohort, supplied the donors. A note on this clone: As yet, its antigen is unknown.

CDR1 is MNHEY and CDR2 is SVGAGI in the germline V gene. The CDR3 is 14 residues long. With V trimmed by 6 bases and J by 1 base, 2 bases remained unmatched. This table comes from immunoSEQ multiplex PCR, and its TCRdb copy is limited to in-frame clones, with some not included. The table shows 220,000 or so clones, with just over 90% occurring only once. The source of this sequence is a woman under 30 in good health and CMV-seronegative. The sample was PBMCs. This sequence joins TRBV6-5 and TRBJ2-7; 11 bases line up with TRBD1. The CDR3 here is CASRGQGDSYEQYF. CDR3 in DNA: TGTGCCAGCAGGGGACAGGGGGATTCCTACGAGCAGTACTTC.